This T cell receptor beta chain was obtained from a study of OX40 agonist ivuxolimab in advanced cancers. The study in broad terms: Ivuxolimab, which targeted the costimulatory receptor OX40 (CD134), was an agonistic, fully human IgG2 monoclonal antibody. Intravenous ivuxolimab was administered to patients every 2 weeks at six dose levels: 0.01, 0.1, 0.3, 1.5, 3 and 10 mg/kg. Of the roughly 51 patients in dose escalation, 19 had hepatocellular carcinoma, approximately 15 had melanoma, 9 had renal cell carcinoma and 9 had head and neck cancer. In the dose-escalation cohort, approximately 82% of patients were male, and the mean age was approximately 60 years with a range of roughly 20 to 79. Patients were allowed to have had prior anti-PD-1, anti-PD-L1 or anti-CTLA-4 therapy, and 30% to 50% of the dose-escalation patients had previously received checkpoint inhibitors. Partial responses occurred in three dose-escalation patients: two with cutaneous melanoma and one with hepatocellular carcinoma. Peripheral TCRbeta sequencing aimed to test whether ivuxolimab altered TCR sequence diversity and caused clonal T-cell expansion. The paper covers the monotherapy dose-escalation part of the phase I ivuxolimab trial, which included N ≈ 50 patients.

For sequencing of the TCRbeta CDR3 region, genomic DNA was extracted from the sorted cells. The immunoSEQ Assay was used to sequence the TCRbeta CDR3 regions. This immuneACCESS table, as held by TCRdb, lists in-frame sequences with V and J called but not all clones. Of the missing ones, under half trace to an unresolved V gene in checked studies; the others have no known cause. The sample profile shows about 67,000 clones; roughly 87% of them were found once. Jointly, the top ten make up roughly 5.8% of the sample. What the authors observed across the whole study: In the 0.1-3.0 mg/kg groups, partial responders had among the lowest normalized peripheral clonal expansion, particularly in CD8+ T cells. At doses from 0.1 to 3.0 mg/kg, clonal expansion was seen in both CD4+ and CD8+ blood T cells between baseline and week 6. Which antigens the clonally expanded peripheral T cells were specific for was not determined. Low levels of normalized T-cell clonal expansion were also shown by some nonresponding patients. After ivuxolimab, expanded clones were on average more numerous among CD8+ T cells than among CD4+ T cells.

The trial excluded patients who had a history of autoimmune disease or were on systemic immunosuppression. Peripheral blood for TCR sequencing was collected from all dose cohorts at baseline, on cycle 4 day 1, and on cycle 7 day 1. The samples were drawn from a first-in-human, open-label, multicenter phase I dose-escalation trial of ivuxolimab. Adults with locally advanced or metastatic melanoma, renal cell, hepatocellular, or head and neck squamous cell carcinoma were enrolled in the trial. Before TCR sequencing, CD4+ and CD8+ T cells were separately sorted from peripheral blood. A note on this clone: Its specific antigen is unknown. There are no base qualities to consult, and no much larger clone falls within one base.

V loses 7 bases, J loses 2 bases, and the germline ends lie 13 bases apart. CDR1 is given as SGHRS and CDR2 as YFSETQ, both from the germline V gene. From its cysteine to its phenylalanine, the CDR3 spans 14 amino acids. Only CDR3 DNA remains: 42 bases, in frame from the first base. Recombination connected TRBV5-1 to TRBJ2-1; the D gene is possibly TRBD2, with 5 bases matching. This specimen consisted of CD4+ or CD8+ T cells sorted from blood, obtained in a trial of the OX40 agonist ivuxolimab. The source of this sequence is an adult with an advanced solid tumor such as melanoma, head and neck, liver or kidney cancer. In nucleotides, the sequence is TGCGCCAGCCGGGCGGGTGAGCCCTACAATGAGCAGTTCTTC. Translated, this gives CASRAGEPYNEQFF.